The rows below give T cell receptor beta chains drawn from one sample of a study of blood T cell repertoires in COVID-19. Measured with immunoSEQ multiplex PCR; TCRdb has only the in-frame clones, and not every one. The repertoire holds tens of thousands of clones, with roughly 82% as singletons. Sequencing input: peripheral blood. Every receptor here comes from a man aged 45-65 years with active or convalescent COVID-19. Each CDR3 is given with its conserved first and last residue. Fields, in order: clone size, D gene, CDR3 length, J gene, V gene, CDR3 DNA, CDR3 protein. A D gene is named only where the DNA matches it firmly. Size is omitted from some rows. Given values are once, few, many or a class for expanded clones.

-	TRBD2	15	TRBJ2-7	TRBV3-1/TRBV3-2	TGTGCCAGCAGCCATGGGACTAGCGGGGAGTACGAGCAGTACTTC	CASSHGTSGEYEQYF
-	TRBD2	16	TRBJ2-4	TRBV6-6	TGTGCCAGCAGTTACACATTAGCGGGGGCCGGGAACATTCAGTACTTC	CASSYTLAGAGNIQYF
-	TRBD1	15	TRBJ1-5	TRBV6-5	TGTGCCAGCTTTCTCACAGGGGGCGCCGGTCAGCCCCAGCATTTT	CASFLTGGAGQPQHF
-	TRBD2	15	TRBJ2-5	TRBV6-2/TRBV6-3	TGTGCCAGCAGTTACTCCGGGGGGTTCCAAGAGACCCAGTACTTC	CASSYSGGFQETQYF
-	TRBD1	12	TRBJ1-5	TRBV12-3/TRBV12-4	TGTGCCAGCAGTGGGACAGATCAGCCCCAGCATTTT	CASSGTDQPQHF
-	-	14	TRBJ1-5	TRBV6-5	TGTGCCAGCAGCCCCGGAGATAGCAATCAGCCCCAGCATTTT	CASSPGDSNQPQHF
-	TRBD1	16	TRBJ1-1	TRBV4-1	TGCGCCAGCAGCCAGTATTCCGGGACAGTCCGCACTGAAGCTTTCTTT	CASSQYSGTVRTEAFF
once	TRBD1	14	TRBJ1-3	TRBV3-1/TRBV3-2	TGTGCCAGCAGCCAAACACAGGGGGCGAACACCATATATTTT	CASSQTQGANTIYF
-	TRBD2	16	TRBJ2-5	TRBV6-5	TGTGCCAGCAGTTACTCGCCGAGCGGGGGGGCCGAGACCCAGTACTTC	CASSYSPSGGAETQYF
-	-	14	TRBJ2-1	TRBV6-2/TRBV6-3	TGTGCCAGCAGTTTGGCGGGGGCCGCCGTCGAGCAGTTCTTC	CASSLAGAAVEQFF
-	TRBD2	16	TRBJ2-3	TRBV7-2	TGTGCCAGCAGCTTAAGGAGGCTAGCGGACACAGATACGCAGTATTTT	CASSLRRLADTDTQYF
once	TRBD1	16	TRBJ1-2	TRBV4-3	TGCGCCAGCAGCCAAGATCCGGGCAGGGGGAACGATGGCTACACCTTC	CASSQDPGRGNDGYTF
-	TRBD1	16	TRBJ1-5	TRBV19	TGTGCCAGTAGTAGTACCGGGACAGCGGGCAATCAGCCCCAGCATTTT	CASSSTGTAGNQPQHF
-	-	12	TRBJ2-7	TRBV6-5	TGTGCCAGCAGTTCTCCAACGGGTGAGCAGTACTTC	CASSSPTGEQYF
-	-	18	TRBJ2-1	TRBV24-1	TGTGCCACCAGTGATTTGCGAGAAGGGGGTGTGGGAAACAATGAGCAGTTCTTC	CATSDLREGGVGNNEQFF
-	-	13	TRBJ1-2	TRBV29-1	TGCAGCGTTGCGAGGCAGGGAAACTATGGCTACACCTTC	CSVARQGNYGYTF
many	-	12	TRBJ2-3	TRBV30	TGTGCCCGGGGGTTACAGACAGATACGCAGTATTTT	CARGLQTDTQYF
-	TRBD1	17	TRBJ2-1	TRBV28	TGTGCCAGCAGCTCCCTCTCTGAGGCAGGGGGTAGGAATGAGCAGTTCTTC	CASSSLSEAGGRNEQFF
few	TRBD1	15	TRBJ1-6	TRBV6-5	TGTGCCAGCAGTTTCAACAGGGGGAATAATTCACCCCTCCACTTT	CASSFNRGNNSPLHF
-	-	17	TRBJ2-6	TRBV19	TGTGCCAGTAGTATATTAAAACAGGGCTCTGGGGCCAACGTCCTGACTTTC	CASSILKQGSGANVLTF
-	-	15	TRBJ2-1	TRBV6-5	TGTGCCAGCAGCAACGGGCGGGGACCCTACAATGAGCAGTTCTTC	CASSNGRGPYNEQFF
-	-	12	TRBJ2-7	TRBV7-2	TGTGCTAGCAGCAATTACGGGTACGAGCAGTACTTC	CASSNYGYEQYF
-	TRBD1	13	TRBJ1-4	TRBV14	TGTGCCAGCAGGGGACAGCTTAATGAAAAACTGTTTTTT	CASRGQLNEKLFF
once	TRBD1	12	TRBJ2-5	TRBV13	TGTGCCACAAGACAGGGGGAAAAGACCCAGTACTTC	CATRQGEKTQYF
-	TRBD1	13	TRBJ1-2	TRBV6-6	TGTGCCAGCAGTAAGACAGGGGTGGATGGCTACACCTTC	CASSKTGVDGYTF
-	-	13	TRBJ2-5	TRBV11-3	TGTGCCAGCAGCCGGGGAGACCAAGAGACCCAGTACTTC	CASSRGDQETQYF
few	-	16	TRBJ1-5	TRBV28	TGTGCCAGCAGTTTATATGGGGCGAGCTCGAATCAGCCCCAGCATTTT	CASSLYGASSNQPQHF
-	-	14	TRBJ1-5	TRBV19	TGTGCCAGTAGTATCACGGGACAAAATCAGCCCCAGCATTTT	CASSITGQNQPQHF